The clone carrying this T cell receptor beta chain was seen a single time. The assay was immunoSEQ multiplex PCR, and TCRdb's table has in-frame clones only and misses some. The top ten clones hold about 0.52% of a sample with tens of thousands of clones, approximately 90% of them seen once. The CDR3 has 17 amino acids. Germline CDR1 and CDR2: SQVTM and ANQGSEA. The J segment lost 0 bases and the V segment lost 4 bases, leaving 14 bases of the junction unmatched. This entry belongs to a study of T cell changes during pregnancy in multiple sclerosis. The chain employs TRBV29-1 and TRBJ1-1; 7 bases agree with TRBD1. Sequenced material: CD4+ T cells from peripheral blood mononuclear cells, taken in the second trimester of pregnancy. This TCR derives from a female donor with multiple sclerosis, enrolled in a pregnancy study. The CDR3 bases are TGCAGCGTTGCCGGTTCAGGGGGAAATTCCATGAACACTGAAGCTTTCTTT. Translated, it gives CSVAGSGGNSMNTEAFF.